These 5 T cell receptor beta chains originate from one sample sequenced in a study of CD8+CD57+ T cells in acquired aplastic anemia. TCR beta VDJ and CDR3 were profiled, and genomic DNA was the template. A single record per CDR3 protein comes from TCRdb applying MiXCR to the reads. The sample has more than 150,000 distinct CDR3 sequences; 64% are singletons. Sequenced material: sorted CD4+, CD8+, or CD8+CD57+ T cells (not recorded which) from PBMCs. Source of these receptors: a human donor with severe aplastic anemia or a healthy control (not recorded which).

In the case of this clonotype: This may be a read error, as it is one base from a much larger clone. This chain links TRBV6-1 with TRBJ1-1; TRBD1 might be the D (5 bases). Per the germline V gene, CDR1 is MNHNS and CDR2 is SASEGT. This CDR3 region has 11 residues. Trimming removed 11 bases at V and 11 bases at J, with 18 bases between. Here the CDR3 reads CAFQRGVDAFF. DNA for the CDR3: TGTGCCTTTCAGCGGGGGGTAGACGCTTTCTTT.

The chain recombines TRBV20-1 with TRBJ2-7, with 11 positions matching TRBD2. Germline V gene lookup returns CDR1 DFQATT and CDR2 SNEGSKA (reference sequence). Germline trimming cut 3 bases from V and 5 bases from J; bases unmatched to any gene: 9. CDR3 length: 15 amino acids. In DNA form, the CDR3 reads TGCAGTGCTAGTGCTAGCGGGAGGAGGGGCCACGAGCAGTACTTC. It specifies CSASASGRRGHEQYF.

The chain joins TRBV6-4 to TRBJ1-1; 8 bases align to TRBD1. The V and J ends lost 6 bases and 4 bases, in that order; junction bases with no gene match: 7. This CDR3 spans 14 amino acids. Looked up from germline, CDR1 is MRHNA and CDR2 is SNTAGT. In DNA form, the CDR3 reads TGTGCCAGCAGCCCAGGGGGCGCAGGCACTGAAGCTTTCTTT. It translates to CASSPGGAGTEAFF.

The chain links TRBV19 to TRBJ2-1; D possibly corresponds to TRBD2 (6 bases). Per germline, CDR1 LNHDA and CDR2 SQIVND (reference sequence). The CDR3 is 12 amino acids. Trimming cost V 7 bases and J 9 bases, with 13 bases left between them. CDR3 bases: TGTGCCAGTACCGCGGGACTCGGTGAGCAGTTCTTC. Residues: CASTAGLGEQFF.

This chain links TRBV2 with TRBJ2-5; maybe TRBD2 (5 bases). The length of the CDR3 is 13 residues. The germline V gene encodes CDR1 SNHLY and CDR2 FYNNEI. Trimming shortened V by 6 bases and J by 5 bases, and 13 bases separated the two germline ends. CDR3 in DNA: TGTGCCAGCAGCAGCGGAGCTTCGGAGACCCAGTACTTC. Translated, it gives CASSSGASETQYF.